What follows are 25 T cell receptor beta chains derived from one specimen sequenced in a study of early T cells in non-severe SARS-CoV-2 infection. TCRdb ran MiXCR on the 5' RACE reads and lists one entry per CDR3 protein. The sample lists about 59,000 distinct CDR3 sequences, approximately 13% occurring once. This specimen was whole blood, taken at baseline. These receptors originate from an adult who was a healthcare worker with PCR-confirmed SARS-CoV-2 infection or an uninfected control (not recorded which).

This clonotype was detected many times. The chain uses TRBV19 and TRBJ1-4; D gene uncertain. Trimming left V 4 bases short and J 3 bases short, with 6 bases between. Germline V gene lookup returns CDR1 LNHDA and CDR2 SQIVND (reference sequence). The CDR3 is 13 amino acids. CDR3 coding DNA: TGTGCCAGTAGTAGAGGGTCTAATGAAAAACTGTTTTTT. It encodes CASSRGSNEKLFF. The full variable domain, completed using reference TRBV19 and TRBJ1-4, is DGGITQSPKYLFRKEGQNVTLSCEQNLNHDAMYWYRQDPGQGLRLIYYSQIVNDFQKGDIAEGYSVSREKKESFPLTVTSAQKNPTAFYLCASSRGSNEKLFFGSGTQLSVL.

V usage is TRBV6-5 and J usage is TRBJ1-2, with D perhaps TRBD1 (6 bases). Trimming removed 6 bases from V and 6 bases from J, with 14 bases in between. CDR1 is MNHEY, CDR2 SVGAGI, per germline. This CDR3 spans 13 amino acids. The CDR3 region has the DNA TGTGCCAGCAGGGGGGCGCATCAAGATGGCTACACCTTC. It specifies CASRGAHQDGYTF.

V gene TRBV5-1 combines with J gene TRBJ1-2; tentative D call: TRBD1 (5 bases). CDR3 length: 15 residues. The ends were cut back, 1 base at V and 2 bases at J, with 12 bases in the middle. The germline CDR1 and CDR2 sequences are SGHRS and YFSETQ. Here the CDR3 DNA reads TGCGCCAGCAGCTTGTGGGACCTGAAGAACTATGGCTACACCTTC. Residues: CASSLWDLKNYGYTF.

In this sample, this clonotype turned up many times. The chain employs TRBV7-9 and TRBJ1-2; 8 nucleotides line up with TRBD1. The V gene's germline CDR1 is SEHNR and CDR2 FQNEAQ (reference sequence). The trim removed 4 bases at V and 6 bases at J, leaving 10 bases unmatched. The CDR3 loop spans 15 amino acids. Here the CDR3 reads CASSYVEGTGDGYTF. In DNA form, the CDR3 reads TGTGCCAGCAGCTACGTTGAGGGGACAGGCGATGGCTACACCTTC. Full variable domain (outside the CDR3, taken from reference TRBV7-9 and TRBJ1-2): DTGVSQNPRHKITKRGQNVTFRCDPISEHNRLYWYRQTLGQGPEFLTYFQNEAQLEKSRLLSDRFSAERPKGSFSTLEIQRTEQGDSAMYLCASSYVEGTGDGYTFGSGTRLTVV.

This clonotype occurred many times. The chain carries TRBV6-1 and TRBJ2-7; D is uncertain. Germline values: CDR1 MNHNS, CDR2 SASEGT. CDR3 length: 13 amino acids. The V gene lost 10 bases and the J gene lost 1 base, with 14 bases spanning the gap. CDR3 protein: CATSLSFSYEQYF. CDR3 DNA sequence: TGTGCCACCTCCTTGTCATTTTCCTACGAGCAGTACTTC.

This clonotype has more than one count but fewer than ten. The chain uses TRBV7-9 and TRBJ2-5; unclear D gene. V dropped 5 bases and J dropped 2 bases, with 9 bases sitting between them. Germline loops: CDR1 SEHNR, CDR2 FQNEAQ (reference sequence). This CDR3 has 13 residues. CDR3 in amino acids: CASSPEWQETQYF. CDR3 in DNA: TGTGCCAGCAGCCCCGAATGGCAAGAGACCCAGTACTTC.

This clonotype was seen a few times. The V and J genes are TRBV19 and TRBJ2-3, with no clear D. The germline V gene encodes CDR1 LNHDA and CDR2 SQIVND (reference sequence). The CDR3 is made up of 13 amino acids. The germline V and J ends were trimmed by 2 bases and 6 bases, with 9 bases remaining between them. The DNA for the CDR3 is TGTGCCAGTAGTATATCTGCTTGGGATACGCAGTATTTT. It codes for CASSISAWDTQYF.

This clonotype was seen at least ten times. CDR3 sequence reads: CASSYPMLTGGYEQYF. CDR3 nucleotides: TGTGCCAGCAGTTACCCGATGTTGACAGGGGGTTACGAGCAGTACTTC. V is TRBV6-2 or TRBV6-3 and J is TRBJ2-7, with 9 bases that match TRBD1. Trimming at V came to 2 bases and at J to 4 bases, leaving 9 bases not matched to a gene. CDR1 is MNHEY and CDR2 is SVGEGT in the germline V gene. There are 16 residues in the CDR3.

CDR3 sequence (DNA): TGTGCCAGCAGCTTGGTCACTAGCTATGAGCAGTTCTTC. It is translated as CASSLVTSYEQFF. This chain joins TRBV5-6 and TRBJ2-1, with D perhaps matching TRBD2 (6 bases). With 0 bases removed from V and 8 bases from J, the gap between germline ends came to 9 bases. This CDR3 has 13 residues. Germline lookup yields CDR1 SGHDT and CDR2 YYEEEE.

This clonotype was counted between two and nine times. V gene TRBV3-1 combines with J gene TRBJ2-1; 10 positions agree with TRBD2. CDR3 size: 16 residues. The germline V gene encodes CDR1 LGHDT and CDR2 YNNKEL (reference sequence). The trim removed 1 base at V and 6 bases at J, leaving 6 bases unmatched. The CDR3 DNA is TGTGCCAGCAGCCAAGTCAGCGGGGGGGCCGGCAATGAGCAGTTCTTC. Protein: CASSQVSGGAGNEQFF.

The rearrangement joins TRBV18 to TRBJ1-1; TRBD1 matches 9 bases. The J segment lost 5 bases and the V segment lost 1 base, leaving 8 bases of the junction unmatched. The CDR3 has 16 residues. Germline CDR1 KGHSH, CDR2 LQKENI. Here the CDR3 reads CASSPRKDRGGTEAFF. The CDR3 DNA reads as TGTGCCAGCTCACCACGTAAAGACAGGGGGGGAACTGAAGCTTTCTTT.

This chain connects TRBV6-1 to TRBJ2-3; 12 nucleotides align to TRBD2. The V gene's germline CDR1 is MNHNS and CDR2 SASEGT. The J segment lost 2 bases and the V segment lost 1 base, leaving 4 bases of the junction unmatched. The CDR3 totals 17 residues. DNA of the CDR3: TGTGCCAGCAGTGAAGTCCCTAGCGGGGGGGTCACAGATACGCAGTATTTT. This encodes CASSEVPSGGVTDTQYF.

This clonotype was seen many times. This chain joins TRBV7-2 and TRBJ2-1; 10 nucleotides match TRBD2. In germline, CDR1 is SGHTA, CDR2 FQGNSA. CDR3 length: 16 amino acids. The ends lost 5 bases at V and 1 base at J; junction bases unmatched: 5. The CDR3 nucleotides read TGTGCCAGCAGCCGTGATAGCGGGGGGTCCTACAATGAGCAGTTCTTC. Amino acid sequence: CASSRDSGGSYNEQFF.

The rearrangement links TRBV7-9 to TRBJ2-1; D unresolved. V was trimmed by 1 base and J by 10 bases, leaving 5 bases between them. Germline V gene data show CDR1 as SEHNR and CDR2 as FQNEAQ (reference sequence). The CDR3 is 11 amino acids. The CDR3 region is CASSLGPEQFF. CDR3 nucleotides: TGTGCCAGCAGCTTAGGACCAGAGCAGTTCTTC.

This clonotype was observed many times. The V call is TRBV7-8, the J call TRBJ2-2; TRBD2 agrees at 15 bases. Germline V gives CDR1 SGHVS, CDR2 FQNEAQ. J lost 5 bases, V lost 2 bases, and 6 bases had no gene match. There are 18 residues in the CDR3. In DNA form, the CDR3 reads TGTGCCAGCAGCTTATCGGGACTAGCGGGAGGTCGGACCGGGGAGCTGTTTTTT. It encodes CASSLSGLAGGRTGELFF.

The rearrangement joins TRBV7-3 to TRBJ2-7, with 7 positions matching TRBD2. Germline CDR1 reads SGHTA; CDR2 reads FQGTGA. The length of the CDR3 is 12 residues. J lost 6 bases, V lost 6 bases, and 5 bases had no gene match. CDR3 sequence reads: CASSLTSVEQYF. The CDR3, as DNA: TGTGCCAGCAGTCTTACTAGCGTCGAGCAGTACTTC.

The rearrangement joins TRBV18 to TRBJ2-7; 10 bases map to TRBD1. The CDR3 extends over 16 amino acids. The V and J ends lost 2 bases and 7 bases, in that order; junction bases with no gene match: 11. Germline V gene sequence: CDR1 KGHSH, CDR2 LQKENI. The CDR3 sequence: CASSPLGTGAKSEQYF. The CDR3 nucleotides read TGTGCCAGCTCACCATTGGGGACAGGGGCAAAATCGGAGCAGTACTTC.

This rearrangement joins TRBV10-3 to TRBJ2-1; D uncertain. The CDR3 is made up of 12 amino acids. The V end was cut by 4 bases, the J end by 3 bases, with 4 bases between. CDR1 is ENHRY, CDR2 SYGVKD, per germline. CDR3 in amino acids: CAISAHYNEQFF. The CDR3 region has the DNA TGTGCCATCAGTGCTCACTACAATGAGCAGTTCTTC.

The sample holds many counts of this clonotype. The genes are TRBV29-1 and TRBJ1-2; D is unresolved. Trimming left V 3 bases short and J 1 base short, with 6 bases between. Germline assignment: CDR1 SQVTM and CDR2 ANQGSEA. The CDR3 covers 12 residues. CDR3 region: CSVESHNYGYTF. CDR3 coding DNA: TGCAGCGTTGAGAGTCATAACTATGGCTACACCTTC.

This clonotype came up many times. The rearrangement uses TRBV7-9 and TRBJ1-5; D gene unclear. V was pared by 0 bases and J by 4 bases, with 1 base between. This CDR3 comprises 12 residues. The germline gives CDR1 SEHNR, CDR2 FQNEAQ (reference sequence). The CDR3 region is CASSLANQPQHF. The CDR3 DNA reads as TGTGCCAGCAGCTTAGCAAATCAGCCCCAGCATTTT. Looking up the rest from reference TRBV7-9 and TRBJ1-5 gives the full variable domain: DTGVSQNPRHKITKRGQNVTFRCDPISEHNRLYWYRQTLGQGPEFLTYFQNEAQLEKSRLLSDRFSAERPKGSFSTLEIQRTEQGDSAMYLCASSLANQPQHFGDGTRLSIL.

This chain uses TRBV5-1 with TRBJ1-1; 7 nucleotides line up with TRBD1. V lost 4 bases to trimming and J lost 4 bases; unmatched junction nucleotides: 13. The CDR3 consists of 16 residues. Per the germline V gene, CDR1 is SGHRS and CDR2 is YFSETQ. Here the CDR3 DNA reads TGCGCCAGCAGCGCGGCGGAGAACAGGGGAAGCACTGAAGCTTTCTTT. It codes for CASSAAENRGSTEAFF.

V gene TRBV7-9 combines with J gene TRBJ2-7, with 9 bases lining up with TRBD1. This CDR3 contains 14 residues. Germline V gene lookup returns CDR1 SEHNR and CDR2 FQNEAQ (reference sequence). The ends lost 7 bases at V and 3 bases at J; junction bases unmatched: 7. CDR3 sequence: CASNLPTGGYEQYF. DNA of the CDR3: TGTGCCAGCAACCTCCCGACAGGGGGCTACGAGCAGTACTTC.

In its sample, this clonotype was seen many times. DNA of the CDR3: TGTGCCAGCAGCCCCTTTAACAGGAACACTGAAGCTTTCTTT. Translating gives CASSPFNRNTEAFF. The chain combines TRBV7-2 with TRBJ1-1; unclear D gene. The CDR3 sequence is 14 residues long. CDR1 is SGHTA and CDR2 is FQGNSA in the germline V gene. V lost 5 bases, J lost 1 base, and 11 bases lay in between.

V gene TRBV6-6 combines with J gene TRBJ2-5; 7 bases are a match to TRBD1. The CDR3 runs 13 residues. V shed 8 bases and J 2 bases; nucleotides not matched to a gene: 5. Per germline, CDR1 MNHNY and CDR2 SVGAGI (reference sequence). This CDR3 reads CASSGQPQETQYF. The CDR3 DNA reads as TGTGCCAGCTCGGGACAGCCTCAAGAGACCCAGTACTTC.

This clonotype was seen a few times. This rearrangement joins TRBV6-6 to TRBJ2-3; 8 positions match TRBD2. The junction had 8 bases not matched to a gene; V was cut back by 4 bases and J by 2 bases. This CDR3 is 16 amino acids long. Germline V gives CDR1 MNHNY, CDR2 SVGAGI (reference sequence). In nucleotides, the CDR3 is TGTGCCAGCAGTTCTGCCACTAGCGGAAACACAGATACGCAGTATTTT. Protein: CASSSATSGNTDTQYF.